The clone carrying this T cell receptor beta chain was seen more than once but under ten times. This sample was included in a study of blood T cell repertoires in COVID-19. CDR1 is SGDLS and CDR2 is YYNGEE in the germline V gene. With V trimmed by 3 bases and J by 5 bases, 13 bases remained unmatched. The CDR3 sequence is 19 residues long. Clones were read by immunoSEQ multiplex PCR, and TCRdb kept only the in-frame ones, dropping some. Among over 120,000 clones, 76% were seen once, and the ten largest hold more than 3.5%. The TCR originated in a woman older than 75 with active or convalescent COVID-19. The sample comprised peripheral blood. The chain has TRBV9 and TRBJ2-3; TRBD2 aligns across 15 bases. CDR3 nucleotides: TGTGCCAGCAGCGCTCAGAGCGGGACTAGCGGGGGGCGGGGAGATACGCAGTATTTT. Protein product: CASSAQSGTSGGRGDTQYF.